Listed here are 14 T cell receptor beta chains from one sample, sequenced in a study of shared clonotypes between healthy human individuals. Naive CD8 cells comprised CD45RO-negative, CCR7-positively selected cells, excluding terminally differentiated effector memory CD45RA+ cells. Clones were sequenced by immunoSEQ multiplex PCR, and TCRdb holds only the in-frame ones, with some missing. Of millions of clones listed, 85% to 95% are singletons. The sample was naive CD8+ T cells from PBMCs. Every receptor here comes from a man between 18 and 35 years old in good health. Some clones in this sample may be carry-over from other donors' samples.

V usage is TRBV5-4 and J usage is TRBJ2-1; no definite D call. V was clipped by 4 bases and J by 7 bases, with 12 bases between them. The CDR3 contains 13 residues. Germline V CDR1 and CDR2: SGHNT, YYREEE (reference sequence). CDR3 coding DNA: TGTGCCAGCAGCCAGACGAGCCAAAATGAGCAGTTCTTC. It specifies CASSQTSQNEQFF.

This clone came up once. The chain links TRBV11-2 to TRBJ2-2; 12 bases line up with TRBD1. Trimming cost V 3 bases and J 5 bases; bases outside gene matches: 7. The CDR3 has 17 amino acids. Germline CDR1 is SGHAT and CDR2 is FQNNGV. The CDR3: CASSFLPGQGATGELFF. The CDR3 bases are TGTGCCAGCAGCTTCCTACCGGGACAGGGGGCGACCGGGGAGCTGTTTTTT. Full variable domain (rest looked up from reference TRBV11-2 and TRBJ2-2): EAGVAQSPRYKIIEKRQSVAFWCNPISGHATLYWYQQILGQGPKLLIQFQNNGVVDDSQLPKDRFSAERLKGVDSTLKIQPAKLEDSAVYLCASSFLPGQGATGELFFGEGSRLTVL.

A single count supports this clone. The rearrangement links TRBV11-3 to TRBJ2-1, with D perhaps assigned TRBD1 or TRBD2 (5 bases each). The CDR3 loop spans 14 amino acids. Trimming took off 5 bases at V and 7 bases at J, with 15 bases between the two ends. Germline CDR1 SGHNT, CDR2 YENEEA. The CDR3 DNA follows: TGTGCCAGCAGCCCGAGGGGAGATGGTAATGAGCAGTTCTTC. This codes for CASSPRGDGNEQFF.

This clone was observed a few times. The chain carries TRBV9 and TRBJ1-1, with a possible D match to TRBD1 (5 bases). V lost 5 bases and J lost 0, with 8 bases in between. This CDR3 region has 13 residues. The germline V gene has CDR1 SGDLS and CDR2 YYNGEE. CDR3: CASRGPLNTEAFF. In DNA form, the CDR3 reads TGTGCCAGCAGGGGACCCCTGAACACTGAAGCTTTCTTT.

The rearrangement links TRBV6-5 to TRBJ2-7, with TRBD1 matching 9 bases. The V segment lost 10 bases and the J segment 0 bases; nucleotides outside the gene matches: 10. The CDR3 sequence is 15 residues long. The germline gives CDR1 MNHEY, CDR2 SVGAGI. CDR3 amino acids: CATTTDRGPSYEQYF. As DNA, the CDR3 is TGTGCCACCACTACGGACAGGGGACCCTCCTACGAGCAGTACTTC.

This rearrangement joins TRBV27 to TRBJ1-1, with D possibly being TRBD1 (5 bases). The CDR3 has 14 amino acids. Per germline, CDR1 MNHEY and CDR2 SMNVEV (reference sequence). V lost 2 bases and J 10 bases, leaving 17 bases between the germline ends. CDR3: CASSLGSRAGGAFF. CDR3 DNA: TGTGCCAGCAGTTTAGGGTCCAGGGCGGGTGGAGCTTTCTTT.

This sequence joins TRBV7-6 and TRBJ2-1; 14 bases are a match to TRBD2. Trimming removed 5 bases from V and 8 bases from J; junction bases left unmatched: 2. The germline CDR1 and CDR2 sequences are SGHVS and FNYEAQ. The CDR3 runs 14 residues. The CDR3 DNA is TGTGCCAGCAGCGGGACTAGCGGGAGCTATGAGCAGTTCTTC. Protein sequence: CASSGTSGSYEQFF.

V usage is TRBV27 and J usage is TRBJ2-7, with TRBD2 matching 13 bases. The trim removed 3 bases at V and 7 bases at J, leaving 9 bases unmatched. Germline V gene data show CDR1 as MNHEY and CDR2 as SMNVEV (reference sequence). The CDR3 runs 16 residues. This chain's CDR3 is CASSFTLAGGPGEQYF. The CDR3 region has the DNA TGTGCCAGCAGTTTCACACTAGCGGGAGGGCCAGGTGAGCAGTACTTC.

A word on this clone: Other DNA sequences within the sample encode an identical CDR3. V is TRBV7-2 and J is TRBJ2-1; TRBD1 matches 7 bases. The V gene end was trimmed by 5 bases and the J gene end by 3 bases; junction bases not matched to a gene: 7. The CDR3 contains 15 residues. Germline CDR1 and CDR2: SGHTA and FQGNSA. The CDR3 DNA follows: TGTGCCAGCAGCAGCCGGGACAGCAACTACAATGAGCAGTTCTTC. This gives the protein CASSSRDSNYNEQFF.

As DNA, the CDR3 is TGTGCCAGCAGTTTCCAGGGGGCTCGTGGCTACACCTTC. This translates into CASSFQGARGYTF. V usage is TRBV27 and J usage is TRBJ1-2, with 8 bases lining up with TRBD1. This CDR3 has 13 residues. Germline V CDR1 and CDR2: MNHEY, SMNVEV (reference sequence). Germline trimming cut 3 bases from V and 7 bases from J; bases unmatched to any gene: 4.

J is TRBJ2-7 and V is TRBV28; D remains unclear. The CDR3 runs 13 residues. Per germline, CDR1 MDHEN and CDR2 SYDVKM. Trimming shortened V by 8 bases and J by 4 bases, and 15 bases separated the two germline ends. The CDR3 region is CASRRDIPYEQYF. For the CDR3, the DNA is TGTGCCAGCCGACGAGACATACCTTACGAGCAGTACTTC.

The V call is TRBV28, the J call TRBJ1-5; D not certain. Germline CDR1 reads MDHEN; CDR2 reads SYDVKM. V was shortened by 3 bases and J by 9 bases, with 15 bases between the two germline ends. CDR3 length: 14 amino acids. Written as DNA, the CDR3 is TGTGCCAGCAGTTTTCTCCCGCGGTTACTGCCCCAGCATTTT. This encodes CASSFLPRLLPQHF.

The chain is built from TRBV7-6 and TRBJ2-1; tentatively, D is TRBD2 (6 bases). Trimming stripped 5 bases from V and 0 bases from J, with 20 bases between. The CDR3 is 18 amino acids. Germline-derived CDR1 and CDR2 are SGHVS and FNYEAQ. The CDR3 loop reads CASSQGDLVMSSYNEQFF. In nucleotides, the CDR3 is TGTGCCAGCAGCCAAGGGGACTTAGTCATGAGCTCCTACAATGAGCAGTTCTTC.

The rearrangement joins TRBV28 to TRBJ2-2; 11 bases are shared with TRBD2. The CDR3 is 20 residues long. Germline V gene sequence: CDR1 MDHEN, CDR2 SYDVKM. V was pared by 4 bases and J by 0 bases, with 13 bases of the junction left unmatched. CDR3 nucleotide sequence: TGTGCCAGCAGTTCGCGATTTTGGACTAGCGGGTTCTCGAACACCGGGGAGCTGTTTTTT. Protein: CASSSRFWTSGFSNTGELFF.